The clone carrying this T cell receptor (beta chain) turned up a few times. These data originate in a study of blood T cell repertoires in COVID-19. Looking at the study overall: COVID-19 samples, acute and convalescent, were from the United States, Italy and Spain. T cells, B-cell-depleted T cells, or PBMCs supplied cDNA or gDNA.

Authors' processing steps: It was from reference gene primer amplification that nucleated cell counts were estimated. Generated by immunoSEQ multiplex PCR, the TCRdb table keeps only in-frame clones and is missing some. V, J and clone size are those of that table, while D and trimming were read from the DNA. The repertoire holds around 76,000 clones, with 80% to 90% as singletons. The V and J ends lost 3 bases and 4 bases respectively, with 13 bases between them. CDR1 DFQATT and CDR2 SNEGSKA come from the germline V gene (reference sequence). The CDR3 is made up of 15 amino acids. This TCR came from a man in his 60s with acute or convalescent COVID-19. The chain is built from TRBV20-1 and TRBJ2-6; tentative D call: TRBD1 (5 bases). Sequencing was carried out using peripheral blood. This CDR3 reads CSASRQGYGANVLTF. CDR3 coding DNA: TGCAGTGCTAGTCGTCAGGGATACGGGGCCAACGTCCTGACTTTC.